The present T cell receptor (beta chain) was sequenced within a study of blood T cell repertoires in COVID-19. Original handling: Estimation of nucleated cell counts was performed using reference gene primer amplification. Data came from immunoSEQ multiplex PCR; TCRdb stores just in-frame clones and leaves some out. V, J and clone size reflect that table, while D and trimming were determined from the DNA. Found here are 55,000 to 75,000 clones, about 90% of them singletons; the top ten hold more than 7%. Germline CDR1 reads SGDLS; CDR2 reads YYNGEE. Trimming took 0 bases from V and 4 from J, leaving 7 bases between them. CDR3 length equals 13 residues.

The clonotype was recovered from a human donor in a cohort sampled during active COVID-19. The sequencing input was peripheral blood. V usage is TRBV9 and J usage is TRBJ1-2; no clear D. In nucleotides, the CDR3 is TGTGCCAGCAGCGTAGACGCTAGCTATGGCTACACCTTC. This gives the protein CASSVDASYGYTF.